Given below is one TCR beta chain in context. These data originate in a study of shared clonotypes between healthy human individuals. The method was immunoSEQ multiplex PCR; TCRdb's version includes in-frame clones alone and lacks a portion of them. This repertoire shows roughly 2,000,000 clones, roughly 95% found once; its top ten account for roughly 1%. Terminally differentiated effector memory CD45RA+ cells were excluded by CCR7 positive selection of CD45RO-negative cells. From germline, CDR1 is LGHNA and CDR2 YSLEER. The CDR3 length is 17 residues. V was clipped by 0 bases and J by 7 bases; unmatched bases: 10.

Sequencing was carried out using naive CD8+ T cells sorted from blood. The receptor was derived from a man between 18 and 35 years old in good health. The chain has TRBV4-3 and TRBJ2-2, with 8 bases aligning to TRBD2. CDR3 sequence reads: CASSQDISGAPIGELFF. The CDR3 DNA sequence: TGCGCCAGCAGCCAAGATATTAGCGGGGCCCCCATCGGGGAGCTGTTTTTT.